A selection of T cell receptor beta chains follows, all from one sample in a study of OX40 agonist ivuxolimab in advanced cancers. The method was immunoSEQ multiplex PCR; TCRdb's version includes in-frame clones alone and lacks a portion of them. Here the sample spans 50,000 to 70,000 clones, around 84% being singletons. The sequenced sample was CD4+ or CD8+ T cells sorted from blood, obtained in a trial of the OX40 agonist ivuxolimab. Receptors were obtained from an adult with an advanced solid tumor such as melanoma, head and neck, liver or kidney cancer. The CDR3 runs from the conserved cysteine through the conserved F or W. Each record gives: clone size, V gene, CDR3 length, J gene, D gene, CDR3 protein, CDR3 DNA. A D gene is named only where the DNA matches it firmly. Only part of the rows carry a size: once, few, many, or a class if the clone is expanded.

-	TRBV6-5	15	TRBJ1-2	-	CASSSPMDRNYGYTF	TGTGCCAGCAGTTCCCCCATGGACAGAAACTATGGCTACACCTTC
-	TRBV18	17	TRBJ1-3	-	CASSPPTGPSSGNTIYF	TGTGCCAGCTCACCACCTACAGGACCCAGCTCTGGAAACACCATATATTTT
few	TRBV7-8	14	TRBJ2-5	TRBD1	CASSLTGQQETQYF	TGTGCCAGCAGCTTAACGGGACAGCAAGAGACCCAGTACTTC
-	TRBV9	15	TRBJ1-2	-	CASSVAGSTFYGYTF	TGTGCCAGCAGCGTAGCTGGGAGCACATTCTATGGCTACACCTTC
-	TRBV7-2	15	TRBJ2-2	-	CASSSDRGGTGELFF	TGTGCCAGCAGCTCCGACAGGGGAGGGACCGGGGAGCTGTTTTTT
-	TRBV9	15	TRBJ2-7	-	CASSEGQQSLYEQYF	TGTGCCAGCAGCGAGGGGCAGCAATCCCTCTACGAGCAGTACTTC
-	TRBV18	15	TRBJ1-1	-	CASSPPSSQNTEAFF	TGTGCCAGCTCACCACCGTCCAGTCAGAACACTGAAGCTTTCTTT
-	TRBV27	11	TRBJ2-5	-	CASSLKETQYF	TGTGCCAGCAGTTTAAAAGAGACCCAGTACTTC
-	TRBV5-1	16	TRBJ2-3	-	CASSLTLGAGADTQYF	TGCGCCAGCAGCTTGACACTGGGGGCCGGGGCAGATACGCAGTATTTT
-	TRBV2	15	TRBJ2-1	TRBD2	CASSVNSGNRNEQFF	TGTGCCAGCAGTGTAAATAGCGGGAATCGGAATGAGCAGTTCTTC
-	TRBV29-1	14	TRBJ2-1	TRBD2	CSARTSGRRGEQFF	TGCAGCGCCCGGACTAGCGGGAGGAGGGGTGAGCAGTTCTTC
-	TRBV28	15	TRBJ1-1	-	CASRNSGEDGKGAFF	TGTGCCAGCAGAAACAGTGGGGAGGACGGCAAAGGAGCTTTCTTT
-	TRBV28	16	TRBJ2-1	TRBD2	CATRTSGSSSYNEQFF	TGTGCCACCAGGACTAGCGGGTCGAGCTCCTACAATGAGCAGTTCTTC
-	TRBV14	14	TRBJ2-7	TRBD1	CASSQTGGRNEQYF	TGTGCCAGCAGCCAGACAGGGGGGAGGAACGAGCAGTACTTC
-	TRBV6-1	13	TRBJ2-2	-	CASNPGAVGELFF	TGTGCCAGCAATCCGGGGGCGGTCGGGGAGCTGTTTTTT
-	TRBV18	14	TRBJ1-3	-	CASSLQGGGNTIYF	TGTGCCAGCTCACTTCAGGGAGGTGGAAACACCATATATTTT
-	TRBV25-1	16	TRBJ1-1	-	CASSLGGPAMNTEAFF	TGTGCCAGCAGCTTGGGGGGCCCCGCCATGAACACTGAAGCTTTCTTT
-	TRBV18	12	TRBJ2-5	-	CASSPSLETQYF	TGTGCCAGCTCACCATCCCTCGAGACCCAGTACTTC
-	TRBV5-1	15	TRBJ2-5	-	CASRGLAQAQETQYF	TGCGCCAGCAGGGGGCTAGCCCAAGCCCAAGAGACCCAGTACTTC
-	TRBV2	14	TRBJ1-6	-	CASRGGSYNSPLHF	TGTGCCAGCCGGGGCGGCTCCTATAATTCACCCCTCCACTTT
-	TRBV7-2	17	TRBJ1-5	TRBD1	CASSLVGAGGLNQPQHF	TGTGCCAGCAGCTTAGTCGGGGCAGGGGGATTGAATCAGCCCCAGCATTTT
-	TRBV4-1	14	TRBJ2-5	-	CASSQVAGVETQYF	TGCGCCAGCAGCCAAGTCGCAGGGGTAGAGACCCAGTACTTC
-	TRBV30	12	TRBJ1-2	-	CAWNFHSYGYTF	TGTGCCTGGAACTTTCACAGCTATGGCTACACCTTC
-	TRBV15	15	TRBJ2-2	TRBD2	CATSPSSGGYRELFF	TGTGCCACCAGCCCGTCTAGCGGGGGCTACCGGGAGCTGTTTTTT
-	TRBV5-1	15	TRBJ2-7	TRBD1	CASSLAGGRTYEQYF	TGCGCCAGCAGCTTGGCAGGGGGTCGTACCTACGAGCAGTACTTC
-	TRBV11-1	13	TRBJ2-5	TRBD1	CASSPGQTGTQYF	TGTGCCAGCAGCCCGGGACAGACGGGGACCCAGTACTTC
few	TRBV5-1	11	TRBJ2-5	-	CASSFGQTQYF	TGCGCCAGCAGCTTTGGTCAGACCCAGTACTTC
-	TRBV6-5	15	TRBJ1-3	-	CASSYDGSSGNTIYF	TGTGCCAGCAGTTACGACGGAAGCTCTGGAAACACCATATATTTT
-	TRBV11-1	16	TRBJ2-4	-	CASSASGAVAKNIQYF	TGTGCCAGCAGCGCCTCCGGGGCGGTAGCCAAAAACATTCAGTACTTC
once	TRBV7-9	16	TRBJ2-7	-	CASSLGLGKQGDEQYF	TGTGCCAGCAGCTTAGGACTCGGGAAACAGGGTGACGAGCAGTACTTC
-	TRBV19	15	TRBJ1-1	TRBD1	CASSKTGAMNTEAFF	TGTGCCAGTAGTAAGACAGGGGCAATGAACACTGAAGCTTTCTTT
-	TRBV5-1	18	TRBJ2-5	-	CASSLALLGRRNQETQYF	TGCGCCAGCAGCTTGGCCCTTTTGGGTAGGAGGAACCAAGAGACCCAGTACTTC
-	TRBV2	16	TRBJ2-2	-	CASSPRSGGRAGELFF	TGTGCCAGCAGCCCAAGGTCGGGGGGCCGGGCCGGGGAGCTGTTTTTT
-	TRBV10-3	17	TRBJ2-2	TRBD1	CAIRSSGTGIDTGELFF	TGTGCCATCCGATCCTCCGGGACAGGGATAGACACCGGGGAGCTGTTTTTT
-	TRBV5-6	14	TRBJ1-1	-	CASSLGRGGTEAFF	TGTGCCAGCAGCTTGGGTCGGGGAGGCACTGAAGCTTTCTTT
-	TRBV4-2	17	TRBJ2-3	-	CASSQDLPGAVADTQYF	TGTGCCAGCAGCCAAGATCTGCCGGGGGCTGTTGCAGATACGCAGTATTTT
-	TRBV10-3	17	TRBJ2-3	TRBD2	CAIATSGERPSTDTQYF	TGTGCCATCGCCACTAGCGGGGAACGACCTAGCACAGATACGCAGTATTTT
-	TRBV7-2	13	TRBJ1-1	-	CASSRRADSEAFF	TGTGCCAGCAGCCGCCGGGCGGACAGTGAAGCTTTCTTT
-	TRBV2	15	TRBJ2-5	-	CASSVGGADQETQYF	TGTGCCAGCAGTGTTGGAGGGGCGGACCAAGAGACCCAGTACTTC
-	TRBV27	17	TRBJ2-5	TRBD1	CASSSTPPGQGRETQYF	TGTGCCAGCAGTTCAACACCTCCGGGACAGGGGAGAGAGACCCAGTACTTC
-	TRBV5-4	15	TRBJ2-7	-	CASSSKTTPGNEQYF	TGTGCCAGCAGCTCAAAGACGACCCCTGGGAACGAGCAGTACTTC
once	TRBV7-2	15	TRBJ2-1	TRBD1	CASSLDRASYNEQFF	TGTGCCAGCAGCCTGGACAGGGCGTCCTACAATGAGCAGTTCTTC
-	TRBV30	17	TRBJ2-3	TRBD1	CAWSVPWDRGREDTQYF	TGTGCCTGGAGTGTACCATGGGACAGGGGTCGTGAAGATACGCAGTATTTT
-	TRBV4-3	11	TRBJ1-2	-	CASSQMGGYTF	TGCGCCAGCAGCCAGATGGGGGGCTACACCTTC
-	TRBV2	15	TRBJ1-1	-	CASSEALGGNTEAFF	TGTGCCAGCAGTGAAGCGCTGGGGGGGAACACTGAAGCTTTCTTT
-	TRBV18	18	TRBJ1-1	-	CASSPGRGGILINTEAFF	TGTGCCAGCTCACCAGGCAGGGGCGGAATTCTTATAAACACTGAAGCTTTCTTT
-	TRBV29-1	15	TRBJ1-2	-	CSVEGLAGVGYGYTF	TGCAGCGTTGAAGGATTGGCAGGGGTGGGGTATGGCTACACCTTC
few	TRBV4-1	17	TRBJ2-3	TRBD2	CASSQEPAGGRTDTQYF	TGCGCCAGCAGCCAAGAACCAGCGGGGGGGAGAACAGATACGCAGTATTTT
-	TRBV19	15	TRBJ2-3	TRBD1	CASTATGGIIYTQYF	TGTGCCAGTACCGCGACAGGGGGAATAATCTATACGCAGTATTTT
-	TRBV29-1	12	TRBJ1-4	-	CSVYGIEEKLFF	TGCAGCGTTTACGGAATAGAGGAAAAACTGTTTTTT
-	TRBV27	13	TRBJ2-4	-	CAKRSLLKNIQYF	TGTGCCAAGAGAAGTCTGTTGAAAAACATTCAGTACTTC
-	TRBV6-1	17	TRBJ2-3	-	CASSGPGRRSLTDTQYF	TGTGCCAGCAGTGGCCCAGGGAGGAGGTCCCTCACAGATACGCAGTATTTT
-	TRBV18	14	TRBJ1-5	-	CASSPGNKNQPQHF	TGTGCCAGCTCACCGGGGAATAAGAATCAGCCCCAGCATTTT
-	TRBV6-6	15	TRBJ1-4	-	CASSLIGSPNEKLFF	TGTGCCAGCAGCCTCATTGGGAGCCCAAATGAAAAACTGTTTTTT
-	TRBV5-4	15	TRBJ2-1	TRBD2	CASRRGLESVNEQFF	TGTGCCAGCAGGCGTGGACTAGAATCAGTCAATGAGCAGTTCTTC